Listed here are 18 T cell receptor beta chains from one sample, sequenced in a study of technical replicates of blood from a few donors. Here immunoSEQ multiplex PCR was the method, and the copy in TCRdb shows in-frame clones only, minus some. Of about 84,000 clones listed, 95% to 98% are singletons. Sequencing was performed on T cells isolated from PBMCs. The receptors here all came from a human donor in good health.

The chain couples TRBV7-9 to TRBJ1-3, with 7 bases that match TRBD1. The V segment lost 8 bases and the J segment 3 bases; nucleotides outside the gene matches: 1. The germline gives CDR1 SEHNR, CDR2 FQNEAQ (reference sequence). CDR3 size: 12 residues. The CDR3 DNA sequence: TGTGCCAGCCCAGGGGGTGGAAACACCATATATTTT. Protein product: CASPGGGNTIYF.

This chain uses TRBV11-2 with TRBJ2-3; 13 bases are a match to TRBD2. The V segment lost 3 bases and the J segment 0 bases; nucleotides outside the gene matches: 6. Germline CDR1 is SGHAT and CDR2 is FQNNGV. The CDR3 sequence is 18 residues long. The CDR3 region is CASSFGTSGRGSTDTQYF. The CDR3 DNA is TGTGCCAGCAGCTTCGGCACTAGCGGGAGGGGGAGCACAGATACGCAGTATTTT.

This CDR3 reads CASSLGGDLSNQPQHF. For the CDR3, the DNA is TGTGCCAGCAGCTTAGGCGGCGACCTTAGCAATCAGCCCCAGCATTTT. The chain is built from TRBV7-2 and TRBJ1-5; D gene unclear. Germline values: CDR1 SGHTA, CDR2 FQGNSA. The CDR3 extends over 16 amino acids. Trimming cost V 1 base and J 0 bases, with 10 bases left between them.

This chain uses TRBV14 with TRBJ2-7; 8 bases fit TRBD1. Germline trimming cut 1 base from V and 2 bases from J; bases unmatched to any gene: 1. The CDR3 is 14 amino acids. Germline V gene data show CDR1 as SGHDN and CDR2 as FVKESK. For the CDR3, the DNA is TGTGCCAGCAGCCAAGGACAGGGGACCTACGAGCAGTACTTC. Its translation is CASSQGQGTYEQYF.

V and J are TRBV5-6 and TRBJ2-7, with 9 bases identical to TRBD2. CDR1 is SGHDT and CDR2 is YYEEEE in the germline V gene. V lost 0 bases, J lost 6 bases, and 7 bases stayed unmatched. The length of the CDR3 is 15 residues. Here the CDR3 reads CASSLEIAGDGEQYF. The CDR3 DNA reads TGTGCCAGCAGCTTGGAGATAGCGGGAGACGGCGAGCAGTACTTC.

The chain recombines TRBV10-2 with TRBJ1-1; 8 positions agree with TRBD1. V shed 5 bases, J shed 11 bases, and the junction held 10 bases outside the gene matches. Looked up from germline, CDR1 is WSHSY and CDR2 is SAAADI. This CDR3 region has 13 residues. The CDR3 spells CASSMTGESGAFF. CDR3 nucleotide sequence: TGCGCCAGCAGTATGACAGGGGAGAGTGGCGCTTTCTTT.

V gene TRBV5-1 combines with J gene TRBJ2-1; TRBD2 matches at 11 bases. Germline CDR1 SGHRS, CDR2 YFSETQ. Trimming took 1 base from V and 7 from J; bases not matched to a gene: 7. This CDR3 is 16 amino acids long. As DNA, the CDR3 is TGCGCCAGCAGCTTGATCATAGCGGGGGGGGAAAATGAGCAGTTCTTC. Amino acid sequence: CASSLIIAGGENEQFF.

The CDR3 spells CASSPVFRKSYEQYF. For the CDR3, the DNA is TGTGCCAGCAGCCCAGTTTTCAGGAAGAGCTACGAGCAGTACTTC. The chain combines TRBV14 with TRBJ2-7, with no clear D. The CDR3 runs to 15 residues. Germline lookup yields CDR1 SGHDN and CDR2 FVKESK. Trimming stripped 4 bases from V and 3 bases from J, with 16 bases between.

The rearrangement uses TRBV27 and TRBJ1-2, with D tentatively TRBD1 (5 bases). This CDR3 is built from 13 residues. Germline CDR1 and CDR2: MNHEY and SMNVEV (reference sequence). V shed 7 bases and J shed 6 bases, with 15 bases lying between them. CDR3 bases: TGTGCCAGCACTTCGACAGCCCGCCATGGCTACACCTTC. Translating it yields CASTSTARHGYTF.

The chain is built from TRBV20-1 and TRBJ1-1, with 8 nucleotides matching TRBD1. J was trimmed by 8 bases and V by 5 bases; bases with no gene match: 4. The germline V gene encodes CDR1 DFQATT and CDR2 SNEGSKA (reference sequence). CDR3 size: 11 residues. As DNA, the CDR3 is TGCAGTGCTTGGAGGACAGGGGAAGCTTTCTTT. Amino acid sequence: CSAWRTGEAFF.

The chain couples TRBV7-6 to TRBJ1-1; D remains ambiguous. Per germline, CDR1 SGHVS and CDR2 FNYEAQ. The CDR3 loop spans 13 amino acids. The ends were cut back, 0 bases at V and 8 bases at J, with 10 bases in the middle. In DNA form, the CDR3 reads TGTGCCAGCAGCTTAGCCGGGAATTCAGAAGCTTTCTTT. It encodes CASSLAGNSEAFF. The full variable domain, with the rest looked up from reference TRBV7-6 and TRBJ1-1, is GAGVSQSPRYKVTKRGQDVALRCDPISGHVSLYWYRQALGQGPEFLTYFNYEAQQDKSGLPNDRFSAERPEGSISTLTIQRTEQRDSAMYRCASSLAGNSEAFFGQGTRLTVV.

V and J are TRBV10-3 and TRBJ1-1, with D perhaps TRBD1 (5 bases). Looked up from germline, CDR1 is ENHRY and CDR2 is SYGVKD. Trimming shortened V by 4 bases and J by 7 bases, and 22 bases separated the two germline ends. The CDR3 loop spans 16 amino acids. The DNA for the CDR3 is TGTGCCATCAGTGGAGGGCTACTGGGGGGTTTTAATGAAGCTTTCTTT. Amino acid sequence: CAISGGLLGGFNEAFF.

The genes are TRBV28 and TRBJ2-2; TRBD1 agrees at 9 bases. The trim removed 6 bases at V and 5 bases at J, leaving 4 bases unmatched. The CDR3 is made up of 14 amino acids. CDR1 MDHEN and CDR2 SYDVKM come from the germline V gene. CDR3 region: CASRGGQGTGELFF. The CDR3 DNA follows: TGTGCCAGCAGGGGGGGACAGGGAACCGGGGAGCTGTTTTTT. The full variable domain, its missing parts supplied by reference TRBV28 and TRBJ2-2, is DVKVTQSSRYLVKRTGEKVFLECVQDMDHENMFWYRQDPGLGLRLIYFSYDVKMKEKGDIPEGYSVSREKKERFSLILESASTNQTSMYLCASRGGQGTGELFFGEGSRLTVL.

The chain couples TRBV11-2 to TRBJ2-2; D is ambiguous. V was shortened by 4 bases and J by 2 bases, with 11 bases between the two germline ends. This CDR3 is built from 15 residues. The germline gives CDR1 SGHAT, CDR2 FQNNGV. The chain's CDR3 is CASSSPGLNTGELFF. The DNA of the CDR3 is TGTGCCAGCAGCTCCCCTGGGCTCAACACCGGGGAGCTGTTTTTT.

The chain employs TRBV7-9 and TRBJ1-1; 8 positions match TRBD1. The CDR3 is 13 residues long. The ends lost 5 bases at V and 5 bases at J; junction bases unmatched: 4. Germline values: CDR1 SEHNR, CDR2 FQNEAQ (reference sequence). CDR3 bases: TGTGCCAGCAGCATGACAGGGGTTACTGAAGCTTTCTTT. This gives the protein CASSMTGVTEAFF.

The V call is TRBV19, the J call TRBJ2-1; the match to TRBD1 covers 12 bases. The CDR3 runs to 19 residues. The germline gives CDR1 LNHDA, CDR2 SQIVND (reference sequence). The junction had 12 bases not matched to a gene; V was cut back by 6 bases and J by 0 bases. As DNA, the CDR3 is TGTGCCAGTAGGCAACCGGGACAGGGGGCTCTAGACTCCTACAATGAGCAGTTCTTC. Protein sequence: CASRQPGQGALDSYNEQFF.

This rearrangement joins TRBV27 to TRBJ2-7; 9 positions match TRBD1. There are 16 residues in the CDR3. Germline V gene data show CDR1 as MNHEY and CDR2 as SMNVEV (reference sequence). Trimming took 4 bases from V and 1 from J; bases not matched to a gene: 8. CDR3 bases: TGTGCCAGCAGTTACCCCGGGACAGGGATTTCCTACGAGCAGTACTTC. Translating it yields CASSYPGTGISYEQYF.

V is TRBV27 and J is TRBJ1-1; TRBD1 agrees at 7 bases. Trimming at V came to 2 bases and at J to 4 bases, leaving 7 bases not matched to a gene. This CDR3 contains 15 residues. CDR1 and CDR2 from the germline V gene are MNHEY and SMNVEV (reference sequence). The CDR3, as DNA: TGTGCCAGCAGTTTAGGGGCCAGGGGGGCCACTGAAGCTTTCTTT. It yields the protein CASSLGARGATEAFF.